The 14 T cell receptor beta chains listed next were all sequenced from one sample in a study of blood T cells in healthy people across ages. Then a second PCR, running roughly 7 to 11 cycles, was carried out with a sample-barcoded 5' primer and a J-beta primer mix. TCRdb redid the calling of the 5' RACE reads with MiXCR, one entry per CDR3 protein. The sample contains 1,500,000 or so distinct CDR3 sequences, about 45% of which appear only once. Sequencing input: blood. These receptor sequences come from a woman aged 18-29 years in good health.

The chain combines TRBV5-5 with TRBJ2-7, with 9 bases that match TRBD1. V lost 8 bases, J lost 3 bases, and 6 bases stayed unmatched. Germline CDR1 SGHKS, CDR2 YYEKEE (reference sequence). The CDR3 contains 13 residues. The CDR3 region has the DNA TGTGCCAGTCACAGGGGGCAAGACTACGAGCAGTACTTC. Protein product: CASHRGQDYEQYF. Using reference TRBV5-5 and TRBJ2-7 for the parts outside the CDR3, the full variable domain is DAGVTQSPTHLIKTRGQQVTLRCSPISGHKSVSWYQQVLGQGPQFIFQYYEKEERGRGNFPDRFSARQFPNYSSELNVNALLLGDSALYLCASHRGQDYEQYFGPGTRLTVT.

This clonotype was seen once. V is TRBV20-1 and J is TRBJ2-1; 8 bases line up with TRBD1. After removal of 6 bases from V and 2 bases from J, the junction contained 9 bases not matched to a gene. Per germline, CDR1 DFQATT and CDR2 SNEGSKA (reference sequence). The CDR3 consists of 15 residues. The CDR3: CSAQTGVPTYNEQFF. CDR3 nucleotide sequence: TGCAGTGCCCAGACAGGGGTGCCTACCTACAATGAGCAGTTCTTC.

Only a few counts were recorded for this clonotype. The chain combines TRBV12-3 or TRBV12-4 with TRBJ2-1; the match to TRBD2 covers 9 bases. This CDR3 comprises 15 residues. Trimming at V came to 5 bases and at J to 3 bases, leaving 5 bases not matched to a gene. The chain's CDR3 is CASSRSGGIYNEQFF. CDR3 nucleotides: TGTGCCAGCAGTCGCAGCGGGGGGATCTACAATGAGCAGTTCTTC.

Many counts were recorded for this clonotype. The CDR3 reads CASSFSGQANTEAFF. The CDR3 bases are TGTGCCAGCAGCTTTTCAGGACAGGCGAACACTGAAGCTTTCTTT. The chain has TRBV7-9 and TRBJ1-1; 7 positions match TRBD1. The CDR3 has 15 amino acids. Germline V gives CDR1 SEHNR, CDR2 FQNEAQ (reference sequence). V lost 3 bases to trimming and J lost 1 base; unmatched junction nucleotides: 5.

This clonotype turned up a few times. This chain connects TRBV13 to TRBJ2-1; TRBD1 agrees at 7 bases. CDR3 length equals 15 residues. CDR1 PRHDT and CDR2 FYEKMQ come from the germline V gene (reference sequence). V lost 0 bases and J lost 6; bases outside the gene matches: 5. The CDR3 loop is CASSLGVDRANEQFF. CDR3 nucleotides: TGTGCCAGCAGCTTAGGGGTTGACAGGGCCAATGAGCAGTTCTTC.

This clonotype was seen a few times. The chain employs TRBV4-1 and TRBJ2-3; D unclear. The length of the CDR3 is 13 residues. Trimming stripped 2 bases from V and 1 base from J, with 4 bases between. Germline CDR1 and CDR2: MGHRA and YSYEKL. DNA of the CDR3: TGCGCCAGCAGCCAACACGGCACAGATACGCAGTATTTT. The encoded protein is CASSQHGTDTQYF.

J is TRBJ1-5 and V is TRBV27; unclear D gene. CDR1 is MNHEY, CDR2 SMNVEV, per germline (reference sequence). With 4 bases removed from V and 2 bases from J, the gap between germline ends came to 9 bases. This CDR3 is 14 amino acids long. CDR3 DNA sequence: TGTGCCAGCAGTTGGGGTTTGGGCAATCAGCCCCAGCATTTT. Protein sequence: CASSWGLGNQPQHF.

The chain combines TRBV18 with TRBJ1-1; no firm D call. This CDR3 has 15 amino acids. Germline V gene lookup returns CDR1 KGHSH and CDR2 LQKENI. Trimming stripped 1 base from V and 0 bases from J, with 9 bases between. CDR3 DNA sequence: TGTGCCAGCTCACCACTTTTGGGGTTGAACACTGAAGCTTTCTTT. Protein: CASSPLLGLNTEAFF.

This rearrangement joins TRBV27 to TRBJ1-2, with D uncertain. The V gene's germline CDR1 is MNHEY and CDR2 SMNVEV (reference sequence). The ends were cut back, 5 bases at V and 2 bases at J, with 12 bases in the middle. CDR3 length equals 14 residues. The CDR3 coding sequence is TGTGCCAGCAGTCCCCTCACGGAAAACTATGGCTACACCTTC. It yields the protein CASSPLTENYGYTF.

The genes are TRBV2 and TRBJ1-1; D is unclear. Between the trimmed V and J ends, which lost 8 bases and 6 bases, there was a span of 16 bases. Germline CDR1 and CDR2: SNHLY and FYNNEI. The CDR3 length is 13 residues. CDR3 DNA: TGTGCCAGCGGATCAGTGGGGAGGCCTGAAGCTTTCTTT. Its protein product is CASGSVGRPEAFF. Full variable domain (remainder filled in from reference TRBV2 and TRBJ1-1): EPEVTQTPSHQVTQMGQEVILRCVPISNHLYFYWYRQILGQKVEFLVSFYNNEISEKSEIFDDQFSVERPDGSNFTLKIRSTKLEDSAMYFCASGSVGRPEAFFGQGTRLTVV.

This clonotype has a handful of counts. The chain has TRBV2 and TRBJ2-1; unclear D gene. The CDR3 has 12 amino acids. V shed 7 bases and J shed 0 bases, with 4 bases lying between them. Germline V gene sequence: CDR1 SNHLY, CDR2 FYNNEI. CDR3 residues: CASKDSYNEQFF. The CDR3 DNA sequence: TGTGCCAGCAAGGACTCCTACAATGAGCAGTTCTTC. The full variable domain, in which reference TRBV2 and TRBJ2-1 provide the parts outside the CDR3, is EPEVTQTPSHQVTQMGQEVILRCVPISNHLYFYWYRQILGQKVEFLVSFYNNEISEKSEIFDDQFSVERPDGSNFTLKIRSTKLEDSAMYFCASKDSYNEQFFGPGTRLTVL.

This clonotype was seen more than once but under ten times. The chain links TRBV12-5 to TRBJ2-1, with 14 nucleotides matching TRBD2. This CDR3 spans 19 amino acids. Germline-derived CDR1 and CDR2 are LGHNT and FRNRAP. V shed 1 base and J 12 bases; nucleotides not matched to a gene: 17. Here the CDR3 reads CASGLDRRGLAGETNGQFF. In nucleotides, the CDR3 is TGTGCTAGTGGTTTGGACCGTCGGGGACTAGCGGGAGAAACCAACGGGCAGTTCTTC. Full variable domain (rest looked up from reference TRBV12-5 and TRBJ2-1): DARVTQTPRHKVTEMGQEVTMRCQPILGHNTVFWYRQTMMQGLELLAYFRNRAPLDDSGMPKDRFSAEMPDATLATLKIQPSEPRDSAVYFCASGLDRRGLAGETNGQFFGPGTRLTVL.

This chain uses TRBV20-1 with TRBJ2-3; D unclear. The CDR3 consists of 14 residues. Trimming took 6 bases from V and 4 from J, leaving 17 bases between them. Germline lookup yields CDR1 DFQATT and CDR2 SNEGSKA (reference sequence). CDR3 in amino acids: CSAPKRQPADTQYF. CDR3 DNA: TGCAGTGCCCCAAAGAGGCAGCCCGCAGATACGCAGTATTTT.

Comment on this clonotype: Mismatch with germline at one junction end may stem from a read error. The chain employs TRBV12-3 or TRBV12-4 and TRBJ2-3, with D possibly matching TRBD1 (6 bases). The CDR3 covers 12 residues. The CDR3 DNA follows: TGTGCCACCAGGGGAAACACAGAGACGCAGTATTTT. Its protein product is CATRGNTETQYF.